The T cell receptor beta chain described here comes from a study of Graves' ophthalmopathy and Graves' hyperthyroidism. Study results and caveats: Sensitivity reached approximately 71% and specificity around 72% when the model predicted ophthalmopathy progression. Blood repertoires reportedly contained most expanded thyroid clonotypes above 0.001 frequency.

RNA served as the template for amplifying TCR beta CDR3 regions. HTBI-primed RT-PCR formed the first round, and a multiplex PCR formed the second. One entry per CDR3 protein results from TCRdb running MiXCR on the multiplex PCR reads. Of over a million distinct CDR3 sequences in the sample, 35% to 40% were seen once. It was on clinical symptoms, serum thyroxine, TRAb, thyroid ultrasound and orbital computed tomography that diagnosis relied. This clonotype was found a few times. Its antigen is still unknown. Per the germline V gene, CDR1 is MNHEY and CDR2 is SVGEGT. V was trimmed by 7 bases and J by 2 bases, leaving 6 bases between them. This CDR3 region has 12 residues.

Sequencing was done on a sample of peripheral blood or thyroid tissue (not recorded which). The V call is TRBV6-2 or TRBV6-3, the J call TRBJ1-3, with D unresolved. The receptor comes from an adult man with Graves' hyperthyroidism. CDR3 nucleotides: TGTGCCAGCACGGATCCTGGAAACACCATATATTTT. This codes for CASTDPGNTIYF.